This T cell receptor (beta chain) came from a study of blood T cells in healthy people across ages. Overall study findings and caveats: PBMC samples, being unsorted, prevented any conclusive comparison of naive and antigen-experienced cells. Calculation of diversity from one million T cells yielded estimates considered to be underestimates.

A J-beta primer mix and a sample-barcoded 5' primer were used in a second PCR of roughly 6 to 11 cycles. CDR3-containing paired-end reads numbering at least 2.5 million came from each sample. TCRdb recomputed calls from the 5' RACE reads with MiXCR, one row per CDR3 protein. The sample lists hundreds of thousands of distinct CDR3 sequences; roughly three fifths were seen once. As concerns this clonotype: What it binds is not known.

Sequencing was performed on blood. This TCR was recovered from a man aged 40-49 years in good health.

The CDR3 sequence: CSADRQGYEQYF. In nucleotides, the CDR3 is TGCAGTGCCGATAGGCAGGGCTACGAGCAGTACTTC. This rearrangement joins TRBV20-1 to TRBJ2-7, with D possibly matching TRBD1 (5 bases). The V and J ends lost 6 bases and 3 bases respectively, with 12 bases between them. Looked up from germline, CDR1 is DFQATT and CDR2 is SNEGSKA (reference sequence). This CDR3 is 12 amino acids long.